Listed here are 22 T cell receptor beta chains from one sample, sequenced in a study of CD8 T cells in ankylosing spondylitis. Whole-study results and caveats: Eight highly homologous variants made up a TCR beta motif, and this motif appeared characteristic of ankylosing spondylitis blood.

These TCRs are of unknown antigen specificity. TCRdb re-called the 5' RACE reads through MiXCR, storing one row per CDR3 protein. The table records roughly 470,000 distinct CDR3 sequences, 20% to 30% of them present only once. Sequenced: blood, either unsorted or a sorted T cell fraction (not recorded which). These receptors all come from a male donor with ankylosing spondylitis.

This clonotype was detected once. The CDR3 bases are TGTGCCAGCAGCGGGACCATTTCGCCTGGGGCCAACGTCCTGACTTTC. It is translated as CASSGTISPGANVLTF. The J gene is TRBJ2-6, the V gene TRBV27; possibly TRBD1 or TRBD2 for D (5 bases each). CDR3 length equals 16 residues. Germline V gene data show CDR1 as MNHEY and CDR2 as SMNVEV (reference sequence). V was clipped by 6 bases and J by 2 bases, with 14 bases between them.

The chain uses TRBV5-1 and TRBJ2-1; the match to TRBD1 covers 8 bases. After removal of 2 bases from V and 7 bases from J, the junction contained 8 bases not matched to a gene. The CDR3 consists of 15 residues. Looked up from germline, CDR1 is SGHRS and CDR2 is YFSETQ. CDR3 bases: TGCGCCAGCAGCTTTAGGGACAGGAGTAGTAATGAGCAGTTCTTC. Protein sequence: CASSFRDRSSNEQFF. Full variable domain (rest looked up from reference TRBV5-1 and TRBJ2-1): KAGVTQTPRYLIKTRGQQVTLSCSPISGHRSVSWYQQTPGQGLQFLFEYFSETQRNKGNFPGRFSGRQFSNSRSEMNVSTLELGDSALYLCASSFRDRSSNEQFFGPGTRLTVL.

The genes are TRBV2 and TRBJ2-5, with 11 bases identical to TRBD2. The CDR3 length is 14 residues. Per germline, CDR1 SNHLY and CDR2 FYNNEI. Trimming cost V 10 bases and J 5 bases; bases outside gene matches: 9. CDR3 coding DNA: TGTGCCACAAATAGCGGGAGGGCCTGGGAGACCCAGTACTTC. Its translation: CATNSGRAWETQYF.

In its sample, this clonotype was seen a few times. The J gene is TRBJ2-7, the V gene TRBV7-2; D perhaps matches TRBD1 (6 bases). CDR1 and CDR2 (germline): SGHTA, FQGNSA. CDR3 length: 13 amino acids. Trimming cost V 3 bases and J 2 bases, with 8 bases left between them. The CDR3 nucleotides are TGTGCCAGCAGCTTTCCAGGGGCCTACGAGCAGTACGTC. It is translated as CASSFPGAYEQYV.

The chain carries TRBV7-9 and TRBJ1-5; weak D call: TRBD1 (5 bases). There are 17 residues in the CDR3. V lost 1 base and J lost 5, with 18 bases in between. The germline V gene has CDR1 SEHNR and CDR2 FQNEAQ (reference sequence). This CDR3 reads CASSLVSGRREDQPQHF. The CDR3 DNA follows: TGTGCCAGCAGCTTAGTATCGGGGCGAAGGGAAGATCAGCCCCAGCATTTT.

The sample holds a few counts of this clonotype. This chain joins TRBV2 and TRBJ2-4; unclear D gene. V lost 6 bases to trimming and J lost 10 bases, with 13 bases between them. Germline V gene data show CDR1 as SNHLY and CDR2 as FYNNEI. CDR3 length: 12 residues. The CDR3 DNA follows: TGTGCCAGCAGCACCGTCCCGAGAATTCAGTACTTC. This translates into CASSTVPRIQYF.

V and J are TRBV10-3 and TRBJ1-6; 7 nucleotides match TRBD1. The germline V gene has CDR1 ENHRY and CDR2 SYGVKD. Trimming removed 5 bases from V and 6 bases from J; junction bases left unmatched: 7. CDR3 length: 15 residues. CDR3 in amino acids: CAISPRQGGNSPLHF. DNA for the CDR3: TGTGCCATCAGTCCTCGACAGGGTGGTAATTCACCCCTCCACTTT.

The J gene is TRBJ1-1, the V gene TRBV10-1; no firm D call. The germline V gene encodes CDR1 WNHNN and CDR2 SYGVQD (reference sequence). CDR3 size: 13 residues. Trimming stripped 4 bases from V and 4 bases from J, with 10 bases between. The CDR3 DNA reads TGCGCCAGCAGTGGTAACCGGGGCACTGAAGCTTTCTTT. This encodes CASSGNRGTEAFF.

The table lists this clonotype with a few counts. The rearrangement joins TRBV3-1 to TRBJ2-6; D gene uncertain. Germline values: CDR1 LGHDT, CDR2 YNNKEL (reference sequence). V lost 6 bases and J 1 base, leaving 4 bases between the germline ends. This CDR3 is built from 13 residues. The CDR3 loop is CASSWSGANVLTF. As DNA, the CDR3 is TGTGCCAGCAGTTGGTCTGGGGCCAACGTCCTGACTTTC.

The V call is TRBV6-1, the J call TRBJ2-2; 7 nucleotides match TRBD1. J lost 3 bases, V lost 7 bases, and 8 bases had no gene match. Germline V lookup: CDR1 MNHNS, CDR2 SASEGT. The CDR3 runs 15 residues. The CDR3 protein is CASNPRGGDTGELFF. The CDR3 region has the DNA TGTGCCAGCAACCCAAGAGGGGGCGACACCGGGGAGCTGTTTTTT.

The gene calls are TRBV27 and TRBJ1-5; possibly TRBD1 for D (5 bases). Trimming cost V 7 bases and J 6 bases, with 16 bases left between them. Germline loops: CDR1 MNHEY, CDR2 SMNVEV (reference sequence). There are 14 residues in the CDR3. CDR3: CASKDGGAGQPQHF. For the CDR3, the DNA is TGTGCCAGCAAAGACGGAGGGGCTGGTCAGCCCCAGCATTTT.

This clonotype turned up a few times. V gene TRBV11-2 combines with J gene TRBJ2-7, with D perhaps TRBD1 (6 bases). The CDR3 runs to 11 residues. Germline CDR1 is SGHAT and CDR2 is FQNNGV. The ends were cut back, 5 bases at V and 6 bases at J, with 8 bases in the middle. In nucleotides, the CDR3 is TGTGCCAGCAGCAGCAGGGGCGAGCAGTACTTC. Translated: CASSSRGEQYF. Together with reference TRBV11-2 and TRBJ2-7, the CDR3 gives the full variable domain: EAGVAQSPRYKIIEKRQSVAFWCNPISGHATLYWYQQILGQGPKLLIQFQNNGVVDDSQLPKDRFSAERLKGVDSTLKIQPAKLEDSAVYLCASSSRGEQYFGPGTRLTVT.

The rearrangement joins TRBV7-2 to TRBJ2-2, with TRBD2 matching 9 bases. The CDR3 is 16 residues long. Germline loops: CDR1 SGHTA, CDR2 FQGNSA. V trimming: 4 bases; J trimming: 6 bases; junction bases outside the gene matches: 9. CDR3 loop: CASSSRRGRAAGELFF. As DNA, the CDR3 is TGTGCCAGCAGCTCCCGTCGCGGGAGGGCCGCCGGGGAGCTGTTTTTT.

This chain connects TRBV12-3 or TRBV12-4 to TRBJ2-1; no definite D call. This CDR3 region has 13 residues. The V and J ends lost 3 bases and 2 bases respectively, with 5 bases between them. In nucleotides, the CDR3 is TGTGCCAGCAGTTTCGCGCCCTACAATGAGCAGTTCTTC. The encoded protein is CASSFAPYNEQFF.

This clonotype was counted between two and nine times. J is TRBJ2-3 and V is TRBV6-5; D gene unclear. The germline V and J ends were trimmed by 0 bases and 0 bases, with 7 bases remaining between them. The CDR3 totals 15 residues. Germline CDR1 reads MNHEY; CDR2 reads SVGAGI. The CDR3, as DNA: TGTGCCAGCAGTTACTCCCGCTCTAGCACAGATACGCAGTATTTT. Protein: CASSYSRSSTDTQYF.

The chain links TRBV7-6 to TRBJ2-5, with 13 bases that match TRBD2. Germline values: CDR1 SGHVS, CDR2 FNYEAQ. This CDR3 is built from 17 residues. V lost 6 bases, J lost 4 bases, and 11 bases stayed unmatched. CDR3 DNA: TGTGCCAGCAGTTCCCTCGGGACTAGCGGGATTGGAGAGACCCAGTACTTC. It codes for CASSSLGTSGIGETQYF.

A few counts support this clonotype. The chain recombines TRBV20-1 with TRBJ2-6, with no clear D. CDR1 DFQATT and CDR2 SNEGSKA come from the germline V gene (reference sequence). Trimming left V 8 bases short and J 1 base short, with 9 bases between. The CDR3 extends over 13 amino acids. CDR3 residues: CSLRTSGANVLTF. As DNA, the CDR3 is TGCAGTCTAAGAACTTCTGGGGCCAACGTCCTGACTTTC.

V gene TRBV5-1 combines with J gene TRBJ2-1; 13 nucleotides align to TRBD2. The CDR3 has 19 residues. V lost 5 bases to trimming and J lost 0 bases; unmatched junction nucleotides: 11. Germline V CDR1 and CDR2: SGHRS, YFSETQ. CDR3 coding DNA: TGCGCCAGCAGTTCCCCGGGACTAGCGGGAACCAGCTCCTACAATGAGCAGTTCTTC. Amino acid sequence: CASSSPGLAGTSSYNEQFF.

J is TRBJ2-2 and V is TRBV12-3 or TRBV12-4; D gene uncertain. Trimming cost V 2 bases and J 2 bases, with 9 bases left between them. The CDR3 contains 15 residues. CDR3 coding DNA: TGTGCCAGCAGTTTAACGGAAACTAACACCGGGGAGCTGTTTTTT. This codes for CASSLTETNTGELFF.

Only a few counts were recorded for this clonotype. The rearrangement links TRBV7-8 to TRBJ2-7, with 8 bases matching TRBD2. This CDR3 spans 14 amino acids. Germline V gene data show CDR1 as SGHVS and CDR2 as FQNEAQ. V shed 2 bases and J 4 bases; nucleotides not matched to a gene: 4. CDR3 residues: CASSLTGGVYEQYF. The CDR3 region has the DNA TGTGCCAGCAGCTTAACGGGAGGGGTGTACGAGCAGTACTTC.

The V and J genes are TRBV10-3 and TRBJ1-1, with TRBD1 as a possible D gene (5 bases). CDR1 is ENHRY, CDR2 SYGVKD, per germline. The CDR3 is 13 residues long. With 7 bases removed from V and 1 base from J, the gap between germline ends came to 10 bases. CDR3 residues: CAITAGPNTEAFF. The DNA for the CDR3 is TGTGCCATCACGGCAGGGCCGAACACTGAAGCTTTCTTT.

The chain joins TRBV7-8 to TRBJ2-5; 7 positions match TRBD1. CDR3 length equals 13 residues. CDR1 is SGHVS, CDR2 FQNEAQ, per germline. The junction had 5 bases not matched to a gene; V was cut back by 5 bases and J by 5 bases. CDR3 in amino acids: CASSKTGYETQYF. The DNA of the CDR3 is TGTGCCAGCAGCAAGACAGGGTACGAGACCCAGTACTTC.